These T cell receptor beta chains were read from a single sample in a study of Siglec-9 on CD8 T cells in melanoma. The method was immunoSEQ multiplex PCR; TCRdb's version includes in-frame clones alone and lacks a portion of them. The table records 36,000 or so clones, about 80% of them present only once. The sequenced sample consisted of Siglec-9- CD8+ T cells sorted from blood. These TCRs come from a human donor in good health. Each CDR3 is given with its conserved first and last residue. The order of the fields is CDR3 length, J gene, D gene, V gene, clone size, CDR3 protein, CDR3 DNA. D genes are given only for firm matches. A row's size may be missing; if present it is once, few, many or a size class.

13	TRBJ2-5	NA	TRBV19	NA	CASSVDWEETQYF	TGTGCCAGTAGTGTGGACTGGGAAGAGACCCAGTACTTC
17	TRBJ2-3	TRBD2	TRBV4-1	NA	CASSRQEIAGGTDTQYF	TGCGCCAGCAGCCGCCAAGAGATAGCGGGGGGCACAGATACGCAGTATTTT
13	TRBJ2-7	TRBD1	TRBV30	NA	CAWSAWTGGEQYF	TGTGCCTGGAGTGCTTGGACAGGGGGCGAGCAGTACTTC
14	TRBJ2-3	TRBD2	TRBV29-1	NA	CSVEGEGRKDTQYF	TGCAGCGTTGAGGGGGAGGGCCGGAAAGATACGCAGTATTTT
18	TRBJ1-1	TRBD1	TRBV19	NA	CASSGWTGGPLMNTEAFF	TGTGCCAGTAGTGGATGGACAGGGGGCCCTCTGATGAACACTGAAGCTTTCTTT
14	TRBJ2-7	NA	TRBV7-9	NA	CASSPTGVGYEQYF	TGTGCCAGCAGCCCCACGGGAGTCGGTTACGAGCAGTACTTC
16	TRBJ2-7	NA	TRBV7-2	NA	CASSLDGGIPTYEQYF	TGTGCCAGCAGCTTAGATGGAGGGATTCCCACCTACGAGCAGTACTTC
16	TRBJ2-1	TRBD1	TRBV7-8	once	CASSLQPGQGSNEQFF	TGTGCCAGCAGCTTACAGCCGGGACAGGGTTCCAATGAGCAGTTCTTC
14	TRBJ1-5	NA	TRBV27	NA	CASSLRHLTQPQHF	TGTGCCAGCAGTTTGCGACATCTAACACAGCCCCAGCATTTT
15	TRBJ2-7	NA	TRBV6-5	NA	CASAALTKGSYEQYF	TGTGCCAGCGCCGCACTAACAAAGGGCTCCTACGAGCAGTACTTC
14	TRBJ2-1	TRBD1	TRBV19	NA	CASTRRTGINEQFF	TGTGCCAGTACCCGAAGGACAGGAATTAATGAGCAGTTCTTC
14	TRBJ1-6	NA	TRBV9	NA	CASSGGTANSPLHF	TGTGCCAGCAGCGGGGGGACGGCTAATTCACCCCTCCACTTT
14	TRBJ2-2	NA	TRBV6-6	NA	CASSYTASTGELFF	TGTGCCAGCAGTTACACAGCTAGCACCGGGGAGCTGTTTTTT
21	TRBJ2-1	TRBD2	TRBV18	NA	CASSPPGASGTSGPPWNEQFF	TGTGCCAGCTCACCACCGGGTGCGTCCGGGACTAGCGGCCCGCCGTGGAATGAGCAGTTCTTC
14	TRBJ1-1	NA	TRBV9	NA	CASSVGGSTTEAFF	TGTGCCAGCAGCGTAGGGGGGAGCACGACTGAAGCTTTCTTT
16	TRBJ2-3	NA	TRBV23-1	NA	CASTGPAGTPTDTQYF	TGCGCCAGCACCGGCCCAGCGGGCACCCCCACAGATACGCAGTATTTT
15	TRBJ2-3	NA	TRBV11-2	NA	CASSLVGTSTDTQYF	TGTGCCAGCAGCTTAGTTGGGACAAGCACAGATACGCAGTATTTT
14	TRBJ1-1	TRBD1	TRBV30	NA	CASGGGQGFTEAFF	TGTGCCTCAGGGGGGGGCCAAGGGTTCACTGAAGCTTTCTTT
20	TRBJ2-7	NA	TRBV5-5	NA	CASPTGNLAVAPHPSYEQYF	TGTGCCAGCCCCACAGGGAATTTGGCGGTAGCCCCACATCCCTCCTACGAGCAGTACTTC
13	TRBJ1-2	NA	TRBV27	NA	CASSYGPRIGYTF	TGTGCCAGCAGTTACGGGCCTAGGATTGGCTACACCTTC
16	TRBJ1-1	NA	TRBV15	NA	CATSRGLGTMNTEAFF	TGTGCCACCTCACGGGGCCTGGGCACTATGAACACTGAAGCTTTCTTT
17	TRBJ2-4	NA	TRBV7-9	NA	CASSSAAEGLAKNIQYF	TGTGCCAGCAGCTCGGCGGCGGAGGGACTAGCCAAAAACATTCAGTACTTC
14	TRBJ2-7	NA	TRBV30	once	CAWAPHRELYEQYF	TGTGCCTGGGCGCCCCACAGGGAACTCTACGAGCAGTACTTC
14	TRBJ2-1	NA	TRBV19	NA	CASSIWGTYNEQFF	TGTGCCAGTAGTATCTGGGGCACCTACAATGAGCAGTTCTTC
10	TRBJ1-1	NA	TRBV29-1	NA	CSAADTEAFF	TGCAGCGCCGCAGACACTGAAGCTTTCTTT
14	TRBJ1-3	TRBD1	TRBV2	NA	CASSLGQTGNTIYF	TGTGCCAGCAGTCTGGGACAGACTGGAAACACCATATATTTT
15	TRBJ1-2	TRBD1	TRBV27	NA	CASSPLGTGWYGYTF	TGTGCCAGCAGCCCCCTCGGGACAGGGTGGTATGGCTACACCTTC
12	TRBJ2-1	NA	TRBV27	NA	CASSTRGNEQFF	TGTGCCAGCAGTACCCGCGGGAATGAGCAGTTCTTC
13	TRBJ1-3	NA	TRBV30	once	CAWNWASGNTIYF	TGTGCCTGGAATTGGGCCTCTGGAAACACCATATATTTT
14	TRBJ2-7	TRBD1	TRBV10-2	once	CASSERDRVYEQYF	TGCGCCAGCAGTGAGAGGGACAGGGTGTACGAGCAGTACTTC
15	TRBJ1-5	TRBD1	TRBV27	NA	CASSLRPGGDQPQHF	TGTGCCAGCAGTTTAAGGCCAGGGGGAGATCAGCCCCAGCATTTT
15	TRBJ2-5	NA	TRBV19	NA	CASSIDGQGRETQYF	TGTGCCAGTAGTATAGATGGTCAGGGTCGGGAGACCCAGTACTTC
14	TRBJ1-3	NA	TRBV2	NA	CASSEGTHGNTIYF	TGTGCCAGCAGTGAAGGGACCCACGGAAACACCATATATTTT
14	TRBJ2-7	TRBD2	TRBV27	NA	CASSLAGGPQEQYF	TGTGCCAGCAGTTTAGCGGGAGGGCCCCAAGAGCAGTACTTC
14	TRBJ1-1	NA	TRBV6-5	few	CASSWTLENTEAFF	TGTGCCAGCAGCTGGACACTAGAGAACACTGAAGCTTTCTTT